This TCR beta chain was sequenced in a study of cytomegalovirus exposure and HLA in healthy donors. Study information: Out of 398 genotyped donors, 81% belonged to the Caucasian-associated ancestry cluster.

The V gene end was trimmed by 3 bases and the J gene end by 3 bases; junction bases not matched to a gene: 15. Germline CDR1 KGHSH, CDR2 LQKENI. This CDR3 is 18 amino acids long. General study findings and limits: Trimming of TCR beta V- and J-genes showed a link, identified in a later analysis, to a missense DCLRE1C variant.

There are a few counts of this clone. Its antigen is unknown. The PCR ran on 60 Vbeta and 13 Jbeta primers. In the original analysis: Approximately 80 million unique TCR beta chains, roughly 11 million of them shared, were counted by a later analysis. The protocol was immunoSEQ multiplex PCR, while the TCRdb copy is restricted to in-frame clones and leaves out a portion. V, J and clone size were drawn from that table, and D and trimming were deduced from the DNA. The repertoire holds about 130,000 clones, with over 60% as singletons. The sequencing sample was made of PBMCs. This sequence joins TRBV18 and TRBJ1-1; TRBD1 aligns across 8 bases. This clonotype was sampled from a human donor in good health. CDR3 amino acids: CASSPVRQGAVSDTEAFF. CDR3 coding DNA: TGTGCCAGCTCACCTGTTCGCCAGGGGGCCGTGTCGGACACTGAAGCTTTCTTT. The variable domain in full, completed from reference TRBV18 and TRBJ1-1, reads NAGVMQNPRHLVRRRGQEARLRCSPMKGHSHVYWYRQLPEEGLKFMVYLQKENIIDESGMPKERFSAEFPKEGPSILRIQQVVRGDSAAYFCASSPVRQGAVSDTEAFFGQGTRLTVV.